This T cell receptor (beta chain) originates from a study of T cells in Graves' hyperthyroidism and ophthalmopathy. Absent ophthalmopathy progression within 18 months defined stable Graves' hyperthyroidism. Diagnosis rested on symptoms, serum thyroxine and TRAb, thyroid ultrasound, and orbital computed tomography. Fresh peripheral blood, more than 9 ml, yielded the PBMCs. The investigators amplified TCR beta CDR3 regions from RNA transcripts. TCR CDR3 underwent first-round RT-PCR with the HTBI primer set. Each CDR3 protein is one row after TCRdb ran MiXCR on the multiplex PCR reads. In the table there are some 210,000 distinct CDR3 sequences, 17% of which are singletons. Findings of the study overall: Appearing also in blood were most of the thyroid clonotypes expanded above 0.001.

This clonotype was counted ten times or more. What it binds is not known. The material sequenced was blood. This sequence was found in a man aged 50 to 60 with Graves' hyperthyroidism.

CDR3 in amino acids: CASSLASSYEQYF. CDR3 in DNA: TGTGCCAGCAGCTTAGCGTCCAGCTACGAGCAGTACTTC. This sequence joins TRBV7-6 and TRBJ2-7, with D hard to call. Germline V CDR1 and CDR2: SGHVS, FNYEAQ. V dropped 0 bases and J dropped 3 bases, with 6 bases sitting between them. The CDR3 runs 13 residues.